The rows below give T cell receptor beta chains drawn from one sample of a study of T cells after yellow fever vaccination. TCRdb re-called the 5' RACE reads with MiXCR, one entry per CDR3 protein. The repertoire consists of about 110,000 distinct CDR3 sequences, with roughly 8.4% occurring once and the leading ten covering 25%. Sequencing was performed on CD8+ T cells sorted from PBMCs, taken 45 days after the yellow fever booster vaccination. The receptors were sampled from a young man who received the YFV17D yellow fever vaccine. Both conserved end residues are part of each CDR3. The D gene is left open where the match is weak. Some rows mark clone size as missing; the rest say once, few, many or name a class of expanded clone.

NA TRBJ1-1 15 many TRBV9 TGTGCCAGCAGCGTAGGAGTAACAGGGACTACTGAAGCTTTCTTT CASSVGVTGTTEAFF
NA TRBJ2-3 13 many TRBV4-3 TGCGCCAGCAGCCAAGGATCCGGGGATACGCAGTATTTT CASSQGSGDTQYF
TRBD2 TRBJ2-2 16 few TRBV30 TGTGCCTGCCGCCAGGACCCCGGACTAGCGGCCGGGGAGCTGTTTTTT CACRQDPGLAAGELFF
TRBD1 TRBJ2-3 16 many TRBV7-8 TGTGCCAGCCGGATGGGGACAGGGAAGGGCGGTAGTTTGCAGTATTTT CASRMGTGKGGSLQYF
TRBD1 TRBJ2-7 15 NA TRBV6-2/TRBV6-3 TGTGCCAGCAGTTACTCGAGGGACAGTATTTACGAGCAGTACTTC CASSYSRDSIYEQYF
NA TRBJ2-5 14 many TRBV21-1 TGTGCCAGCAGCGGAGAAAACCAAGCGGAGACCCAGTACTTC CASSGENQAETQYF
NA TRBJ2-7 12 NA TRBV7-9 TGTGCCAGCAGCTTAGGTAACCACGAGCAGTACTTC CASSLGNHEQYF
TRBD2 TRBJ2-5 16 few TRBV11-2 TGTGCCAGCAGCTTAGGAGGGACTAGCGGGCGGGAGACCCAGTACTTC CASSLGGTSGRETQYF
NA TRBJ2-5 12 many TRBV27 TGTGCCAGCAGGTCAGGGCGAGAGACCCAGTACTTC CASRSGRETQYF
NA TRBJ2-1 13 many TRBV6-1 TGTGCCATATCGGCCCCTCCAGCGAATGAGCAGTTCTTC CAISAPPANEQFF
NA TRBJ2-7 13 many TRBV19 TGTGCCAGTAGTCACGGCCACCCCTACGAGCAGTACTTC CASSHGHPYEQYF
TRBD2 TRBJ2-1 20 many TRBV10-3 TGTGCCATCAGTGAGGGGTGGCGGGAGGGGGCGAGTAGCTCCTACAATGAGCAGTTCTTC CAISEGWREGASSSYNEQFF
TRBD1 TRBJ2-7 15 many TRBV9 TGTGCCAGCAGCGTAGAAGGGACAGGGGGTAGCGAGCAGTACTTC CASSVEGTGGSEQYF
NA TRBJ1-2 13 NA TRBV20-1 TGCAGTGCTAGAGATCCAGCTTCCTATGGCTACACCTTC CSARDPASYGYTF
NA TRBJ2-3 13 many TRBV6-5 TGTGCCAGCAGTTACAGGTCTAAAGATACGCAGTATTTT CASSYRSKDTQYF